What follows are 25 T cell receptor beta chains derived from one specimen sequenced in a study of Graves' ophthalmopathy and Graves' hyperthyroidism. Investigators amplified TCR beta CDR3 regions from RNA transcripts. Investigators did first-round RT-PCR with HTBI primers, then second-round multiplex PCR. TCRdb analysed the multiplex PCR reads with MiXCR anew, one entry per CDR3 protein. The table has over a million distinct CDR3 sequences, around a third seen once. The source material was peripheral blood or thyroid tissue (not recorded which). The source of these receptors is an adult man with Graves' hyperthyroidism.

This clonotype was recorded at least ten times. The chain recombines TRBV29-1 with TRBJ2-7, with 13 nucleotides matching TRBD2. The CDR3 is 15 amino acids. Germline CDR1 is SQVTM and CDR2 is ANQGSEA. V trimming: 6 bases; J trimming: 1 base; junction bases outside the gene matches: 6. The CDR3 sequence is CSVWTSGSLSYEQYF. The CDR3 DNA follows: TGCAGCGTGTGGACTAGCGGGAGTCTTTCCTACGAGCAGTACTTC.

This clonotype was found a few times. The chain carries TRBV4-3 and TRBJ2-5; D is perhaps TRBD2 (5 bases). The germline V gene has CDR1 LGHNA and CDR2 YSLEER. V lost 0 bases and J lost 3, with 8 bases in between. The CDR3 runs to 14 residues. CDR3 DNA sequence: TGCGCCAGCAGCCAAGAACCCGGGGAAGAGACCCAGTACTTC. This gives the protein CASSQEPGEETQYF.

The chain is built from TRBV29-1 and TRBJ2-5; D not certain. Trimming took 8 bases from V and 5 from J, leaving 15 bases between them. Germline V gene sequence: CDR1 SQVTM, CDR2 ANQGSEA. The CDR3 contains 12 residues. CDR3 sequence reads: CSLAQRSETQYF. In DNA form, the CDR3 reads TGCAGCTTGGCTCAAAGGTCGGAGACCCAGTACTTC.

This clonotype was recorded a few times. The gene calls are TRBV9 and TRBJ1-5, with D perhaps matching TRBD1 (6 bases). Germline-derived CDR1 and CDR2 are SGDLS and YYNGEE. With 5 bases removed from V and 0 bases from J, the gap between germline ends came to 15 bases. The CDR3 totals 16 residues. This chain's CDR3 is CASRSWGLDSNQPQHF. CDR3 DNA sequence: TGTGCCAGCAGGAGCTGGGGGCTAGATAGCAATCAGCCCCAGCATTTT.

Remarks on this clonotype: A read error may explain this, as a much larger clone is one base away. The conserved phenylalanine or tryptophan is not found at the CDR3 terminus, so this likely reflects a read error. This chain uses TRBV19 with TRBJ1-6; unclear D gene. Per the germline V gene, CDR1 is LNHDA and CDR2 is SQIVND (reference sequence). Trimming pared 7 bases from V and 8 bases from J, leaving 9 bases between. The CDR3 consists of 12 residues. The CDR3 sequence is CASKAGDSPLHL. In nucleotides, the CDR3 is TGTGCCAGTAAAGCAGGCGATTCACCCCTCCACCTT.

This clonotype was detected ten times or more. J is TRBJ2-7 and V is TRBV5-1; perhaps TRBD2 as D (5 bases). Germline lookup yields CDR1 SGHRS and CDR2 YFSETQ. The CDR3 has 13 amino acids. V was cut by 3 bases and J by 6 bases, with 13 bases left in between. DNA for the CDR3: TGCGCCAGCAGCTCCCCCGGGGTTGGCGAGCAGTACTTC. This codes for CASSSPGVGEQYF.

About this clonotype itself: Germline is not matched at one junction end, which may reflect a read error. V gene TRBV10-2 combines with J gene TRBJ2-7, with D perhaps matching TRBD1 (6 bases). The CDR3 is 15 residues long. Germline CDR1 reads WSHSY; CDR2 reads SAAADI. The chain's CDR3 is CASSDPGGVLHEQYF. CDR3 bases: TGCGCCAGCAGTGATCCTGGGGGCGTTTTACACGAACAGTACTTC.

The chain links TRBV6-5 to TRBJ2-7; the D is unclear. V was cut by 2 bases and J by 3 bases, with 14 bases left in between. There are 15 residues in the CDR3. Germline-derived CDR1 and CDR2 are MNHEY and SVGAGI. The CDR3 sequence: CASSYPVGARYEQYF. The CDR3 DNA follows: TGTGCCAGCAGTTACCCGGTCGGAGCGCGCTACGAGCAGTACTTC.

The V and J genes are TRBV15 and TRBJ1-3; D uncertain. CDR1 is LNHNV, CDR2 YYDKDF, per germline (reference sequence). With 1 base removed from V and 0 bases from J, the gap between germline ends came to 13 bases. There are 17 residues in the CDR3. The CDR3 region is CATSRAPRPYSGNTIYF. The CDR3 DNA is TGTGCCACCAGCAGAGCACCGAGACCGTACTCTGGAAACACCATATATTTT.

This clonotype was observed a handful of times. The gene calls are TRBV29-1 and TRBJ2-2; D is unclear. Trimming stripped 4 bases from V and 6 bases from J, with 6 bases between. This CDR3 comprises 11 residues. Germline V gene data show CDR1 as SQVTM and CDR2 as ANQGSEA. The CDR3 loop is CSVGGSGELFF. CDR3 DNA: TGCAGCGTTGGGGGTTCCGGGGAGCTGTTTTTT.

Note on this clonotype: A much bigger clone sits one base away, suggesting this may be a read error. V is TRBV12-3 or TRBV12-4 and J is TRBJ2-7; no firm D call. This CDR3 has 13 residues. Between the trimmed V and J ends, which lost 4 bases and 3 bases, there was a span of 10 bases. CDR3 sequence: CASSWSSHYEQYF. In DNA form, the CDR3 reads TGTGCCAGCAGTTGGAGTAGCCACTACGAGCAGTACTTC.

This clonotype was observed at least ten times. The chain is built from TRBV14 and TRBJ2-6; D remains unclear. Germline CDR1 is SGHDN and CDR2 is FVKESK. V was trimmed by 2 bases and J by 2 bases, leaving 4 bases between them. This CDR3 is 14 amino acids long. CDR3 sequence (DNA): TGTGCCAGCAGCCAACTGGCTGGGGCCAACGTCCTGACTTTC. Protein: CASSQLAGANVLTF. The variable domain in full, with the rest retrieved from reference TRBV14 and TRBJ2-6, is EAGVTQFPSHSVIEKGQTVTLRCDPISGHDNLYWYRRVMGKEIKFLLHFVKESKQDESGMPNNRFLAERTGGTYSTLKVQPAELEDSGVYFCASSQLAGANVLTFGAGSRLTVL.

This clonotype was detected only a few times. The rearrangement links TRBV5-1 to TRBJ2-7; 8 nucleotides align to TRBD1. The trim removed 6 bases at V and 3 bases at J, leaving 8 bases unmatched. This CDR3 has 14 amino acids. The germline V gene encodes CDR1 SGHRS and CDR2 YFSETQ. CDR3 sequence: CASKGLGQGYEQYF. CDR3 DNA sequence: TGCGCCAGCAAGGGGCTCGGACAGGGCTACGAGCAGTACTTC. Combining the CDR3 with reference TRBV5-1 and TRBJ2-7 gives the whole variable domain KAGVTQTPRYLIKTRGQQVTLSCSPISGHRSVSWYQQTPGQGLQFLFEYFSETQRNKGNFPGRFSGRQFSNSRSEMNVSTLELGDSALYLCASKGLGQGYEQYFGPGTRLTVT.

At least ten counts were recorded for this clonotype. The chain carries TRBV9 and TRBJ1-6, with D possibly TRBD1 on 5 matching bases. The germline V and J ends were trimmed by 3 bases and 7 bases, with 14 bases remaining between them. Germline V gene sequence: CDR1 SGDLS, CDR2 YYNGEE. The CDR3 runs 15 residues. CDR3 sequence reads: CASSESGSRNSPLHF. In nucleotides, the CDR3 is TGTGCCAGCAGCGAGTCAGGGTCACGGAATTCACCCCTCCACTTT.

This clonotype has ten or more counts. At one of its ends the junction is not consistent with the germline gene, which may arise from a read error. This chain joins TRBV5-1 and TRBJ1-2, with 7 bases aligning to TRBD1. The CDR3 is made up of 14 amino acids. Germline values: CDR1 SGHRS, CDR2 YFSETQ. CDR3: CASSLGTANYGYTF. The CDR3 DNA is TGTGCCAGCAGCTTAGGGACAGCCAACTATGGCTACACCTTC. Supplemented by reference TRBV5-1 and TRBJ1-2, the full variable domain reads KAGVTQTPRYLIKTRGQQVTLSCSPISGHRSVSWYQQTPGQGLQFLFEYFSETQRNKGNFPGRFSGRQFSNSRSEMNVSTLELGDSALYLCASSLGTANYGYTFGSGTRLTVV.

Many counts were recorded for this clonotype. The V gene is TRBV7-2, the J gene TRBJ2-7; D unresolved. This CDR3 contains 15 residues. V was trimmed by 4 bases and J by 6 bases, leaving 19 bases between them. CDR1 SGHTA and CDR2 FQGNSA come from the germline V gene. CDR3 loop: CASSSPWAHFGEQYF. The CDR3 region has the DNA TGTGCCAGCAGCTCCCCCTGGGCGCATTTCGGCGAGCAGTACTTC.

Concerning this clonotype: Possible read error: a much larger clone is one base away. V gene TRBV11-2 combines with J gene TRBJ2-7, with a possible D match to TRBD2 (6 bases). CDR3 length: 15 residues. Trimming removed 7 bases from V and 6 bases from J, with 22 bases in between. Germline V lookup: CDR1 SGHAT, CDR2 FQNNGV. The CDR3 loop is CASNSGTFRDGEQYF. The CDR3 nucleotides are TGTGCCAGCAACTCCGGGACTTTTCGGGATGGCGAGCAGTACTTC.

This clonotype was seen a few times. This sequence joins TRBV5-6 and TRBJ2-7; 8 positions match TRBD1. V was clipped by 3 bases and J by 0 bases; unmatched bases: 5. This CDR3 has 15 amino acids. Germline V gives CDR1 SGHDT, CDR2 YYEEEE. In DNA, the CDR3 is TGTGCCAGCAGCTACGGGACAGGCGTCTCCTACGAGCAGTACTTC. It yields the protein CASSYGTGVSYEQYF. The full variable domain, rest sourced from reference TRBV5-6 and TRBJ2-7, is DAGVTQSPTHLIKTRGQQVTLRCSPKSGHDTVSWYQQALGQGPQFIFQYYEEEERQRGNFPDRFSGHQFPNYSSELNVNALLLGDSALYLCASSYGTGVSYEQYFGPGTRLTVT.

The chain joins TRBV10-1 to TRBJ1-5; TRBD1 is a possible D gene (6 bases). CDR3 length equals 15 residues. Looked up from germline, CDR1 is WNHNN and CDR2 is SYGVQD (reference sequence). Trimming removed 5 bases at V and 6 bases at J, with 17 bases between. CDR3 in amino acids: CASSLTGGHSQPQHF. The CDR3 coding sequence is TGCGCCAGCAGTTTGACAGGCGGACACTCTCAGCCCCAGCATTTT.

The J gene is TRBJ1-1, the V gene TRBV7-2; 7 bases agree with TRBD1. Germline V CDR1 and CDR2: SGHTA, FQGNSA. V shed 6 bases and J 10 bases; nucleotides not matched to a gene: 11. This CDR3 has 13 residues. CDR3 coding DNA: TGTGCCAGCAGAATCCGACAGGGTTACGGAGCTTTCTTT. This sequence encodes CASRIRQGYGAFF.

This chain joins TRBV2 and TRBJ2-5, with 8 bases that match TRBD1. The germline V gene encodes CDR1 SNHLY and CDR2 FYNNEI. V dropped 2 bases and J dropped 9; count of bases not matched to a gene: 8. The CDR3 loop spans 14 amino acids. The CDR3, as DNA: TGTGCCAGCAGTGAACAGGGGGCAGATCAGCCCCAGTACTTC. Protein: CASSEQGADQPQYF.

The chain carries TRBV7-9 and TRBJ2-7, with D possibly matching TRBD1 (6 bases). Per the germline V gene, CDR1 is SEHNR and CDR2 is FQNEAQ (reference sequence). This CDR3 is 16 amino acids long. The V end was cut by 6 bases, the J end by 4 bases, with 22 bases between. As DNA, the CDR3 is TGTGCCAGCAGGGTAGATGGGTCAGGGGTATTTTACGAGCAGTACTTC. As protein: CASRVDGSGVFYEQYF.

This clonotype was observed a single time. This may stem from a read error, because a much larger clone lies one nucleotide away. The rearrangement uses TRBV10-3 and TRBJ2-7; possibly TRBD1 for D (6 bases). CDR1 ENHRY and CDR2 SYGVKD come from the germline V gene. The CDR3 is 16 amino acids. The CDR3 protein is CAISPAGAPPSYEQCF. CDR3 in DNA: TGTGCCATCAGCCCCGCAGGGGCTCCCCCATCCTACGAGCAGTGCTTC.

This clonotype was observed a handful of times. One junction end disagrees with the germline gene, perhaps due to a read error. The rearrangement links TRBV5-1 to TRBJ2-5, with 7 bases matching TRBD1. Germline V lookup: CDR1 SGHRS, CDR2 YFSETQ. The CDR3 consists of 15 residues. CDR3 residues: CAGSPRQGDAKTQYF. As DNA, the CDR3 is TGCGCCGGCAGCCCCCGACAGGGTGATGCCAAGACCCAGTACTTC.

This clonotype has at least ten counts. This chain uses TRBV7-2 with TRBJ1-6, with unresolved D. Germline V lookup: CDR1 SGHTA, CDR2 FQGNSA. The V end lost 4 bases, the J end lost 7 bases, and 8 bases lay between the germline ends. There are 13 residues in the CDR3. The CDR3 DNA is TGTGCCAGCAGCTCCTCTGGAAATTCACCCCTCCACTTT. Protein: CASSSSGNSPLHF. The full variable domain, with the rest looked up from reference TRBV7-2 and TRBJ1-6, is GAGVSQSPSNKVTEKGKDVELRCDPISGHTALYWYRQSLGQGLEFLIYFQGNSAPDKSGLPSDRFSAERTGGSVSTLTIQRTQQEDSAVYLCASSSSGNSPLHFGNGTRLTVT.